Given below is one TCR beta chain in context. Antigen unknown. Every isolated RNA sample was fully reverse transcribed, so sequencing captured expressed TCRB transcripts. Clones were sequenced by immunoSEQ multiplex PCR, and TCRdb holds only the in-frame ones, with some missing. This sample carries fewer than 400,000 clones, roughly 8% of them seen once, and the ten largest clones take 0.44%. The length of the CDR3 is 15 residues. V was trimmed by 3 bases and J by 7 bases, leaving 18 bases between them. The germline CDR1 and CDR2 sequences are MNHEY and SVGAGI. This record belongs to a study of beta chain features in type 1 diabetes. About the study: Cell yields, age and gender were similar between patients and healthy donors.

General study results and limits: The study found moderately but significantly shorter TCRB CDR3s in all four CD4+ subsets of Type 1 diabetes patients. Type 1 diabetes patients showed fewer insertions and more deletions at VDJ junctions.

Via the markers CD45RO/CCR7/CD25/CD127/CD95/CD27, stem cell-like memory, regulatory, central memory and naive CD4+ cells were sorted. Input material: central memory CD4+ T cells from blood. The receptor comes from a woman aged 18 to 35 in good health. The chain carries TRBV6-5 and TRBJ1-2; a possible D gene is TRBD1 (6 bases). CDR3 sequence (DNA): TGTGCCAGCAGTTATTCACAGGGCTACGTATTTGGCTACACCTTC. This encodes CASSYSQGYVFGYTF.